This T cell receptor (beta chain) emerged from a study of cytomegalovirus exposure and HLA in healthy donors. Whole-study context: Unique TCR beta sequences numbering 117 million came from 150 million to 200 million T cells in an earlier analysis. For the approximately 410 genotyped donors, roughly 81% fell within the Caucasian-associated ancestry cluster. The study, taken as a whole, reports: According to reports, the classifier identified cytomegalovirus status with high specificity and sensitivity.

Donors likely had unrecorded immune exposures despite being nominally healthy when sampled. With 60 Vbeta and 13 Jbeta primers, the PCR was carried out. TCRdb keeps only in-frame clones here, not all; method: immunoSEQ multiplex PCR. Of 230,000 or so clones detected, approximately 91% appear once; the ten largest clones hold around 1.7%. As for this clone: Its antigen is currently unknown.

The CDR3 runs 16 residues. The germline gives CDR1 MGHRA, CDR2 YSYEKL. V trimming: 4 bases; J trimming: 4 bases; junction bases outside the gene matches: 8. The specimen was PBMCs. The V and J genes are TRBV4-1 and TRBJ2-2; 8 bases map to TRBD1. The TCR sequence derives from a girl aged 2 to 10 in good health and CMV-seronegative. The CDR3 DNA reads TGCGCCAGCAGCCGGGTGGGACAGGACCGCACCGGGGAGCTGTTTTTT. Translation: CASSRVGQDRTGELFF.